Below are 22 T cell receptor beta chains sequenced from a single sample in a study of cytomegalovirus exposure and HLA in healthy donors. This PCR relied on a set of 60 Vbeta primers and 13 Jbeta primers. TCRdb's table, derived via immunoSEQ multiplex PCR, lists solely in-frame clones and lacks some. The table has tens of thousands of clones, roughly 70% seen once. The specimen sequenced was PBMCs. The receptors here all came from a woman in her thirties or forties in good health and CMV-seropositive.

V and J are TRBV4-1 and TRBJ1-2, with D hard to call. V lost 4 bases and J 6 bases, leaving 15 bases between the germline ends. Germline V CDR1 and CDR2: MGHRA, YSYEKL. This CDR3 has 14 amino acids. The CDR3 loop is CASSPKRTPDGYTF. The CDR3 nucleotides read TGCGCCAGCAGCCCTAAGCGTACCCCCGATGGCTACACCTTC.

The chain links TRBV5-6 to TRBJ2-3; D gene ambiguous. The CDR3 consists of 12 residues. The V end was cut by 4 bases, the J end by 5 bases, with 8 bases between. The germline V gene encodes CDR1 SGHDT and CDR2 YYEEEE. The CDR3, as DNA: TGTGCCAGCAGCCCACTAAGAGATACGCAGTATTTT. As protein: CASSPLRDTQYF.

The chain couples TRBV27 to TRBJ2-5; tentative D call: TRBD2 (5 bases). The CDR3 has 12 residues. Germline lookup yields CDR1 MNHEY and CDR2 SMNVEV (reference sequence). Trimming removed 2 bases from V and 7 bases from J, with 8 bases in between. The CDR3 DNA follows: TGTGCCAGCAGTTTAGGTGGAGGGACCCAGTACTTC. Translating gives CASSLGGGTQYF.

Remarks on this clone: A read error may account for a junction end that differs from germline. The chain has TRBV7-7 and TRBJ2-2; weak D call: TRBD2 (5 bases). In germline, CDR1 is SSHAT, CDR2 FNYEAQ (reference sequence). CDR3 length: 12 amino acids. The CDR3 bases are TGTGCTAGCAGCTACGAGGGCGGGGAGCTGTTTTTT. Amino acid sequence: CASSYEGGELFF.

This clone was picked up a small number of times. J is TRBJ1-2 and V is TRBV7-3; no firm D call. There are 16 residues in the CDR3. Deletions cut 6 bases from V and 3 bases from J, with 20 bases between. From germline, CDR1 is SGHTA and CDR2 FQGTGA. CDR3 bases: TGTGCCAGCAGTCCTGGCCCGGATGTCAGGTACTATGGCTACACCTTC. The encoded protein is CASSPGPDVRYYGYTF.

The chain couples TRBV6-5 to TRBJ1-1; possibly TRBD1 for D (6 bases). V was trimmed by 4 bases and J by 1 base, leaving 10 bases between them. CDR3 length: 14 residues. Germline loops: CDR1 MNHEY, CDR2 SVGAGI. Here the CDR3 reads CASSWARGNTEAFF. In DNA form, the CDR3 reads TGTGCCAGCAGTTGGGCCAGGGGGAACACTGAAGCTTTCTTT.

The chain carries TRBV7-9 and TRBJ2-3; 14 positions agree with TRBD2. The V segment lost 1 base and the J segment 5 bases; nucleotides outside the gene matches: 5. This CDR3 contains 17 residues. Germline CDR1 and CDR2: SEHNR and FQNEAQ (reference sequence). CDR3 sequence: CASSLGGTSGGGDTQYF. CDR3 DNA sequence: TGTGCCAGCAGCTTAGGGGGGACTAGCGGGGGTGGAGATACGCAGTATTTT. The full variable domain, its missing parts supplied by reference TRBV7-9 and TRBJ2-3, is DTGVSQNPRHKITKRGQNVTFRCDPISEHNRLYWYRQTLGQGPEFLTYFQNEAQLEKSRLLSDRFSAERPKGSFSTLEIQRTEQGDSAMYLCASSLGGTSGGGDTQYFGPGTRLTVL.

This sequence joins TRBV5-1 and TRBJ2-1, with a possible D match to TRBD2 (5 bases). CDR3 length equals 16 residues. The ends were cut back, 8 bases at V and 2 bases at J, with 20 bases in the middle. Germline V CDR1 and CDR2: SGHRS, YFSETQ. CDR3 DNA sequence: TGCGCCAGTAGTCCCCGCCCGGGGTTAACCTACAATGAGCAGTTCTTC. This sequence encodes CASSPRPGLTYNEQFF.

This chain connects TRBV10-1 to TRBJ2-1; 9 positions agree with TRBD2. Germline CDR1 reads WNHNN; CDR2 reads SYGVQD (reference sequence). J lost 5 bases, V lost 2 bases, and 1 base had no gene match. The CDR3 consists of 14 residues. This CDR3 reads CASSEAGGDNEQFF. The CDR3 DNA is TGCGCCAGCAGTGAGGCGGGGGGGGACAATGAGCAGTTCTTC.

The chain uses TRBV6-6 and TRBJ2-7; 7 bases map to TRBD2. CDR1 MNHNY and CDR2 SVGAGI come from the germline V gene (reference sequence). V shed 4 bases, J shed 10 bases, and the junction held 16 bases outside the gene matches. The CDR3 runs to 15 residues. The CDR3 spells CASSSNRDYTFLQYF. CDR3 DNA: TGTGCCAGCAGTTCCAACCGGGACTATACATTTCTTCAGTACTTC.

This chain connects TRBV2 to TRBJ1-2, with 7 bases fitting TRBD1. The CDR3 is made up of 14 amino acids. Germline V gives CDR1 SNHLY, CDR2 FYNNEI. Germline trimming cut 6 bases from V and 4 bases from J; bases unmatched to any gene: 8. CDR3 sequence: CASRVTGQIYGYTF. CDR3 DNA: TGTGCCAGCAGGGTCACGGGACAGATCTATGGCTACACCTTC.

The J gene is TRBJ2-1, the V gene TRBV5-1, with a tentative D call TRBD2 (6 bases). Germline V lookup: CDR1 SGHRS, CDR2 YFSETQ. The CDR3 is 14 amino acids. The V and J ends lost 5 bases and 0 bases respectively, with 9 bases between them. Written as DNA, the CDR3 is TGCGCCAGCAGTGGAGGGAGCTCCTACAATGAGCAGTTCTTC. Amino acid sequence: CASSGGSSYNEQFF.

This sequence joins TRBV15 and TRBJ1-5; D may be TRBD1 (5 bases). The CDR3 is made up of 20 amino acids. CDR1 is LNHNV and CDR2 is YYDKDF in the germline V gene (reference sequence). The V gene lost 3 bases and the J gene lost 0 bases, with 24 bases spanning the gap. The chain's CDR3 is CATSSGWESGGDHSNQPQHF. DNA of the CDR3: TGTGCCACCAGCAGCGGATGGGAGTCCGGGGGGGACCATAGCAATCAGCCCCAGCATTTT.

The gene calls are TRBV29-1 and TRBJ1-2, with TRBD1 matching over 8 bases. The CDR3 has 15 amino acids. The germline V gene has CDR1 SQVTM and CDR2 ANQGSEA. The junction had 9 bases not matched to a gene; V was cut back by 5 bases and J by 1 base. For the CDR3, the DNA is TGCAGCGTTATACCATACAGGGGGTATAACTATGGCTACACCTTC. Amino acid sequence: CSVIPYRGYNYGYTF.

The V and J genes are TRBV6-5 and TRBJ2-5; D remains ambiguous. This CDR3 is 11 amino acids long. The V end was cut by 6 bases, the J end by 8 bases, with 10 bases between. CDR1 and CDR2 (germline): MNHEY, SVGAGI. The CDR3 reads CASRDTSTQYF. CDR3 DNA: TGTGCCAGCAGAGACACCAGTACCCAGTACTTC.

V usage is TRBV10-3 and J usage is TRBJ2-1; D is uncertain. From germline, CDR1 is ENHRY and CDR2 SYGVKD. The V end lost 3 bases, the J end lost 3 bases, and 6 bases lay between the germline ends. This CDR3 spans 13 amino acids. This CDR3 is CAISESGYNEQFF. CDR3 coding DNA: TGTGCCATCAGTGAATCCGGCTACAATGAGCAGTTCTTC.

This chain links TRBV2 with TRBJ1-6, with D perhaps TRBD1 (6 bases). Germline values: CDR1 SNHLY, CDR2 FYNNEI. V gave up 6 bases and J gave up 11 bases, with 14 bases separating them. The CDR3 sequence is 13 residues long. As DNA, the CDR3 is TGTGCCAGCAGGGTTGAAGGGGACACACCCCTCCACTTT. This codes for CASRVEGDTPLHF.

The gene calls are TRBV5-1 and TRBJ2-1; 8 positions agree with TRBD2. Per germline, CDR1 SGHRS and CDR2 YFSETQ. V dropped 4 bases and J dropped 4; count of bases not matched to a gene: 4. This CDR3 contains 14 residues. The DNA of the CDR3 is TGCGCCAGCAGCCCCAGCGGGGGATACAATGAGCAGTTCTTC. This translates into CASSPSGGYNEQFF. The full variable domain, rest sourced from reference TRBV5-1 and TRBJ2-1, is KAGVTQTPRYLIKTRGQQVTLSCSPISGHRSVSWYQQTPGQGLQFLFEYFSETQRNKGNFPGRFSGRQFSNSRSEMNVSTLELGDSALYLCASSPSGGYNEQFFGPGTRLTVL.

The rearrangement uses TRBV6-5 and TRBJ2-3; 12 bases map to TRBD2. The V and J ends lost 5 bases and 7 bases, in that order; junction bases with no gene match: 7. From germline, CDR1 is MNHEY and CDR2 SVGAGI. The CDR3 runs 15 residues. CDR3 sequence reads: CASSTSGGPQHTQYF. In DNA, the CDR3 is TGTGCCAGCAGTACTAGCGGGGGGCCCCAGCATACGCAGTATTTT.

The chain has TRBV2 and TRBJ1-2, with 7 bases aligning to TRBD1. The germline V gene has CDR1 SNHLY and CDR2 FYNNEI. This CDR3 contains 14 residues. V gave up 5 bases and J gave up 7 bases; unmatched junction bases: 10. The CDR3 bases are TGTGCCAGCAGTATAAGACAGGGATCGGTTGGCTACACCTTC. This encodes CASSIRQGSVGYTF.

Only one count was recorded for this clone. The CDR3 DNA follows: TGTGCCAGCAGTACGAGAATAATTTACGAGCAGTACTTC. It translates to CASSTRIIYEQYF. V and J are TRBV28 and TRBJ2-7; D not certain. Germline CDR1 and CDR2: MDHEN and SYDVKM. This CDR3 has 13 residues. The germline V and J ends were trimmed by 5 bases and 4 bases, with 12 bases remaining between them.

The chain is built from TRBV18 and TRBJ2-7; weak D call: TRBD1 (6 bases). V gave up 4 bases and J gave up 7 bases, with 14 bases separating them. The germline CDR1 and CDR2 sequences are KGHSH and LQKENI. The CDR3 contains 13 residues. The CDR3 sequence: CASSQTPGVEQYF. The CDR3 DNA follows: TGTGCCAGCTCACAAACTCCAGGGGTTGAGCAGTACTTC.